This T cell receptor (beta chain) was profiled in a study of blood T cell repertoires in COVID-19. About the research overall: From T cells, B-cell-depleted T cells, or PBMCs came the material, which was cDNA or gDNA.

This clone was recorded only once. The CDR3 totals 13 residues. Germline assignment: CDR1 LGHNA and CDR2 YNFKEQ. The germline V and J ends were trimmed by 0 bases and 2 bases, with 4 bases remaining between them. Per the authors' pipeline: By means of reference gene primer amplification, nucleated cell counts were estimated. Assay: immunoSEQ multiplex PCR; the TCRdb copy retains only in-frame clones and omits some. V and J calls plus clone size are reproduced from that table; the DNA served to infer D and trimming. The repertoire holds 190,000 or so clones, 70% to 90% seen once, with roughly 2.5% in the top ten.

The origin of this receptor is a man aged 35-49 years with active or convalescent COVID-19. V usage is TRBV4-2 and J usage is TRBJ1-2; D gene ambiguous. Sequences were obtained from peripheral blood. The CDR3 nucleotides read TGTGCCAGCAGCCAAGAATCAAACTATGGCTACACCTTC. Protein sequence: CASSQESNYGYTF.